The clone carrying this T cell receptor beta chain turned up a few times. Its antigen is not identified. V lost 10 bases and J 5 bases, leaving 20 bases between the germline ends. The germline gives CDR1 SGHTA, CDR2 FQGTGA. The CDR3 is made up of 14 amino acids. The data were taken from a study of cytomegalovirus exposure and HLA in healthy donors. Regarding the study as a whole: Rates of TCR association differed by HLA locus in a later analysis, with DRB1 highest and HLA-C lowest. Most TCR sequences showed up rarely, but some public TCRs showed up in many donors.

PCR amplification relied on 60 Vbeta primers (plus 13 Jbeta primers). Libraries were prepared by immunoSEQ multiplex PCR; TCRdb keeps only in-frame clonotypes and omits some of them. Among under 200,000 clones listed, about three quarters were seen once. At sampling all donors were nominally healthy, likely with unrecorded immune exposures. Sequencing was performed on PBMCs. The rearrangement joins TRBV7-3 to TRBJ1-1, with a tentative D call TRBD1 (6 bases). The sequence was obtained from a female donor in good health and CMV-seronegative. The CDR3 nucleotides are TGTGCCACCAGAAGAGGGGGGCGGGAGACTGAAGCTTTCTTT. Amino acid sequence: CATRRGGRETEAFF.